The 5 T cell receptor beta chains presented below share a single source sample, sequenced in a study of patients and donors after allogeneic stem cell transplantation. TCRdb re-called the RT-PCR reads through MiXCR, storing one row per CDR3 protein. The table has around 170,000 distinct CDR3 sequences, 24% seen once. The source material was blood, either unsorted or a sorted T cell fraction (not recorded which). The receptor source for this set is a human donor who was either an allogeneic HSCT recipient or a stem cell or donor lymphocyte infusion donor (not recorded which). It is not recorded whose cells these are; they may come from a transplant donor.

The chain recombines TRBV5-1 with TRBJ2-1, with D tentatively TRBD1 (6 bases). Germline CDR1 SGHRS, CDR2 YFSETQ. V was pared by 0 bases and J by 0 bases, with 10 bases between. The CDR3 totals 16 residues. In nucleotides, the CDR3 is TGCGCCAGCAGCTTGGCCTCAGGGGTCTCCTACAATGAGCAGTTCTTC. This codes for CASSLASGVSYNEQFF. The full variable domain, completed using reference TRBV5-1 and TRBJ2-1, is KAGVTQTPRYLIKTRGQQVTLSCSPISGHRSVSWYQQTPGQGLQFLFEYFSETQRNKGNFPGRFSGRQFSNSRSEMNVSTLELGDSALYLCASSLASGVSYNEQFFGPGTRLTVL.

The chain uses TRBV20-1 and TRBJ2-7; D unclear. The CDR3 loop spans 12 amino acids. The ends were cut back, 4 bases at V and 4 bases at J, with 11 bases in the middle. Germline CDR1 reads DFQATT; CDR2 reads SNEGSKA (reference sequence). CDR3 in amino acids: CSATELYYEQYF. CDR3 bases: TGCAGTGCTACTGAACTATATTACGAGCAGTACTTC.

This chain connects TRBV9 to TRBJ2-2; 7 bases align to TRBD2. In germline, CDR1 is SGDLS, CDR2 YYNGEE. V dropped 0 bases and J dropped 3; count of bases not matched to a gene: 5. This CDR3 is built from 16 residues. The CDR3 DNA follows: TGTGCCAGCAGCGTAGAGACTAGCCCTTACACCGGGGAGCTGTTTTTT. This sequence encodes CASSVETSPYTGELFF. The complete variable domain, with remaining parts taken from reference TRBV9 and TRBJ2-2, reads DSGVTQTPKHLITATGQRVTLRCSPRSGDLSVYWYQQSLDQGLQFLIQYYNGEERAKGNILERFSAQQFPDLHSELNLSSLELGDSALYFCASSVETSPYTGELFFGEGSRLTVL.

The chain links TRBV5-1 to TRBJ1-1; 8 positions agree with TRBD1. Per germline, CDR1 SGHRS and CDR2 YFSETQ. Germline trimming cut 4 bases from V and 3 bases from J; bases unmatched to any gene: 5. The CDR3 runs to 14 residues. The CDR3 coding sequence is TGCGCCAGCAGCAGGACAGGGTCGCACACTGAAGCTTTCTTT. It encodes CASSRTGSHTEAFF.

The chain links TRBV4-2 to TRBJ2-7; either TRBD1 or TRBD2 may fit D (5 bases each). The CDR3 length is 16 residues. The germline gives CDR1 LGHNA, CDR2 YNFKEQ. With 0 bases removed from V and 5 bases from J, the gap between germline ends came to 17 bases. The CDR3 bases are TGTGCCAGCAGCCAAGAGGGGCAGCGGAGAGAGAACGAGCAGTACTTC. Translation gives CASSQEGQRRENEQYF.